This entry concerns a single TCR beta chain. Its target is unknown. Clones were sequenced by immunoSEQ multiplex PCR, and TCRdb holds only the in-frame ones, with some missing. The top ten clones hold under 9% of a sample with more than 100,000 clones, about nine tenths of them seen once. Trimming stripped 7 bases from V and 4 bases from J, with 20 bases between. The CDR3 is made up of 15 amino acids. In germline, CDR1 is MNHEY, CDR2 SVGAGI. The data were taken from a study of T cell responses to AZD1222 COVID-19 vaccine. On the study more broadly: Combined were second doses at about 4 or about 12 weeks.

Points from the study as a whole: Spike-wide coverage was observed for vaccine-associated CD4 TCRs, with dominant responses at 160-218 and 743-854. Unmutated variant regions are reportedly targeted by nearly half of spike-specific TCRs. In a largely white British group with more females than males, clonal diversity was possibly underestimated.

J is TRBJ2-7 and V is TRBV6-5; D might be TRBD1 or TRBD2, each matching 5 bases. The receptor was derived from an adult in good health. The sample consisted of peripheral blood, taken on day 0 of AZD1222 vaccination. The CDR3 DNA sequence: TGTGCCAGCATTGGATCTTCGGGACGGCTATACGAGCAGTACTTC. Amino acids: CASIGSSGRLYEQYF.